The 13 T cell receptor beta chains below all came from one sample that was sequenced in a study of OX40 agonist ivuxolimab in advanced cancers. Assay used: immunoSEQ multiplex PCR; TCRdb lists only in-frame clones, some missing. Among more than 40,000 clones listed, approximately 90% were seen once. The material was CD4+ or CD8+ T cells sorted from blood, obtained in a trial of the OX40 agonist ivuxolimab. Every receptor here comes from an adult with an advanced solid tumor such as melanoma, head and neck, liver or kidney cancer.

This sequence joins TRBV15 and TRBJ1-1; the match to TRBD1 covers 10 bases. The V and J ends lost 0 bases and 1 base, in that order; junction bases with no gene match: 2. This CDR3 contains 16 residues. Germline CDR1 and CDR2: LNHNV and YYDKDF (reference sequence). In DNA, the CDR3 is TGTGCCACCAGCAGAGATAGGGACAGGGGGAACACTGAAGCTTTCTTT. It translates to CATSRDRDRGNTEAFF.

The CDR3 DNA is TGCGCCAGCAGCCAAGCCCCGGACATTTTCCGTACAGATACGCAGTATTTT. Its protein product is CASSQAPDIFRTDTQYF. The chain carries TRBV4-3 and TRBJ2-3; a weak D match, TRBD1 (5 bases). V was trimmed by 1 base and J by 3 bases, leaving 17 bases between them. The CDR3 is made up of 17 amino acids. Germline CDR1 LGHNA, CDR2 YSLEER.

The rearrangement links TRBV19 to TRBJ1-5; possible D gene TRBD1, 5 bases. The CDR3 contains 16 residues. The V end was cut by 4 bases, the J end by 5 bases, with 18 bases between. The V gene's germline CDR1 is LNHDA and CDR2 SQIVND (reference sequence). The chain's CDR3 is CASSTARGALHQPQHF. The CDR3 region has the DNA TGTGCCAGTAGTACGGCTCGAGGGGCCCTCCATCAGCCCCAGCATTTT.

The chain uses TRBV4-1 and TRBJ1-1; D is possibly TRBD1 (6 bases). Germline CDR1 MGHRA, CDR2 YSYEKL. Deletions cut 4 bases from V and 5 bases from J, with 14 bases between. The CDR3 contains 14 residues. The chain's CDR3 is CASSPGEGGTEAFF. CDR3 nucleotide sequence: TGCGCCAGCAGCCCCGGGGAGGGGGGGACTGAAGCTTTCTTT.

The V and J genes are TRBV18 and TRBJ1-3; tentatively, D is TRBD1 (5 bases). The CDR3 spans 16 residues. Germline CDR1 and CDR2: KGHSH and LQKENI. V was cut by 3 bases and J by 0 bases, with 12 bases left in between. For the CDR3, the DNA is TGTGCCAGCTCACCTACAGGTTCTTCCTCTGGAAACACCATATATTTT. Protein: CASSPTGSSSGNTIYF.

V usage is TRBV9 and J usage is TRBJ2-3, with 11 bases matching TRBD2. The CDR3 contains 15 residues. V was pared by 3 bases and J by 7 bases, with 7 bases of the junction left unmatched. Germline V lookup: CDR1 SGDLS, CDR2 YYNGEE. As DNA, the CDR3 is TGTGCCAGCAGCGCCTCTAGCGGGAGGCAGTATACGCAGTATTTT. Translation gives CASSASSGRQYTQYF.

The rearrangement links TRBV27 to TRBJ1-5, with no clear D. Trimming took off 4 bases at V and 0 bases at J, with 10 bases between the two ends. Germline CDR1 and CDR2: MNHEY and SMNVEV (reference sequence). The CDR3 length is 15 residues. CDR3 nucleotides: TGTGCCAGCAGTTCTAGACACCTTAGCAATCAGCCCCAGCATTTT. Its protein product is CASSSRHLSNQPQHF.

This clone is labeled medium-sized. V usage is TRBV12-5 and J usage is TRBJ1-1; D may be TRBD1 (5 bases). The V gene lost 1 base and the J gene lost 4 bases, with 19 bases spanning the gap. Germline V gene sequence: CDR1 LGHNT, CDR2 FRNRAP. The CDR3 has 17 residues. The CDR3 sequence is CASGLATSGFTSTEAFF. Written as DNA, the CDR3 is TGTGCTAGTGGTTTGGCCACATCAGGGTTCACGAGCACTGAAGCTTTCTTT.

The chain has TRBV5-6 and TRBJ1-1; D is possibly TRBD1 (6 bases). CDR3 length: 13 amino acids. Trimming left V 2 bases short and J 10 bases short, with 15 bases between. CDR1 and CDR2 (germline): SGHDT, YYEEEE. This chain's CDR3 is CASSLGGAARAFF. The CDR3 DNA reads TGTGCCAGCAGCTTAGGGGGTGCCGCCCGAGCTTTCTTT.

V is TRBV7-6 and J is TRBJ2-1; perhaps TRBD1 as D (5 bases). The CDR3 consists of 16 residues. V was cut by 3 bases and J by 4 bases, with 16 bases left in between. Germline CDR1 reads SGHVS; CDR2 reads FNYEAQ. The CDR3 nucleotides read TGTGCCAGCAGCTTGTGGGGCCGTCCCTCATACAATGAGCAGTTCTTC. It encodes CASSLWGRPSYNEQFF.

This chain connects TRBV5-6 to TRBJ2-5, with D possibly being TRBD2 (5 bases). Germline values: CDR1 SGHDT, CDR2 YYEEEE. Trimming took 4 bases from V and 0 from J, leaving 19 bases between them. CDR3 size: 17 residues. The CDR3, as DNA: TGTGCCAGCAGCCCGGATTCGGACTTCTCGTACCAAGAGACCCAGTACTTC. It is translated as CASSPDSDFSYQETQYF.

The chain joins TRBV5-4 to TRBJ2-7; possibly TRBD1 or TRBD2 for D (5 bases each). Deletions cut 4 bases from V and 4 bases from J, with 18 bases between. The CDR3 totals 15 residues. In germline, CDR1 is SGHNT, CDR2 YYREEE (reference sequence). Written as DNA, the CDR3 is TGTGCCAGCAGCGACCCCGGGACCTATCGATACGAGCAGTACTTC. Residues: CASSDPGTYRYEQYF.

The CDR3 region is CATRDQTGRGDGYTF. CDR3 nucleotides: TGTGCCACCCGCGACCAGACCGGACGAGGGGATGGCTACACCTTC. The chain links TRBV10-3 to TRBJ1-2; D may be TRBD1 (5 bases). The CDR3 loop spans 15 amino acids. Between the trimmed V and J ends, which lost 10 bases and 6 bases, there was a span of 24 bases. From germline, CDR1 is ENHRY and CDR2 SYGVKD.